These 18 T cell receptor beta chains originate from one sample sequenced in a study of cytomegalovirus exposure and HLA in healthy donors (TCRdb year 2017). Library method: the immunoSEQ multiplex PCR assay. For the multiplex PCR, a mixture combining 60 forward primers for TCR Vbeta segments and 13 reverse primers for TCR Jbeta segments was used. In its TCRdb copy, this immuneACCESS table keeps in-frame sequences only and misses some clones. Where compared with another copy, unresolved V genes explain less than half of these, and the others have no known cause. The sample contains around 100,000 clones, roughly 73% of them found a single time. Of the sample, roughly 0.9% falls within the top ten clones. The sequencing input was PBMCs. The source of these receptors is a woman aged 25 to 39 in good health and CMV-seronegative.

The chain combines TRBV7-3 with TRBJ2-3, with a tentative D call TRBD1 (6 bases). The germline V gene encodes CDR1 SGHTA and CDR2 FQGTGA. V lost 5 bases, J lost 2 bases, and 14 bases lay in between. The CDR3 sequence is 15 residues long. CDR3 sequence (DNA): TGTGCCAGCAGCCCAGGGGCCTCTCACACAGATACGCAGTATTTT. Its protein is CASSPGASHTDTQYF.

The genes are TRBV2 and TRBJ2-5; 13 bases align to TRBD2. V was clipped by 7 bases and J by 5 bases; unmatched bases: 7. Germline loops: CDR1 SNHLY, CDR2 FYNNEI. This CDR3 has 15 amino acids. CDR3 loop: CASTGLAGPRETQYF. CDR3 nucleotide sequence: TGTGCCAGCACGGGACTAGCGGGGCCCCGGGAGACCCAGTACTTC.

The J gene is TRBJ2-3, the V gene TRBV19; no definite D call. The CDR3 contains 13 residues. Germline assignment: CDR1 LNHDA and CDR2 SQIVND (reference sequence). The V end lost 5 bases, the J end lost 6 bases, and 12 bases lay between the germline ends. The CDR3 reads CASSLAPGDTQYF. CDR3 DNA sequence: TGTGCCAGTAGTCTCGCCCCCGGGGATACGCAGTATTTT. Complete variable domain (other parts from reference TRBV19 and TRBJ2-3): DGGITQSPKYLFRKEGQNVTLSCEQNLNHDAMYWYRQDPGQGLRLIYYSQIVNDFQKGDIAEGYSVSREKKESFPLTVTSAQKNPTAFYLCASSLAPGDTQYFGPGTRLTVL.

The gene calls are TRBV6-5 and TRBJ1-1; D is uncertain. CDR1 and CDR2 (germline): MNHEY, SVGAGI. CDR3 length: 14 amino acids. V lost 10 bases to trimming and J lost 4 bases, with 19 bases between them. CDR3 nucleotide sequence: TGTGCCACCCTCCCAGCGGGAGTGTTCACTGAAGCTTTCTTT. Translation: CATLPAGVFTEAFF.

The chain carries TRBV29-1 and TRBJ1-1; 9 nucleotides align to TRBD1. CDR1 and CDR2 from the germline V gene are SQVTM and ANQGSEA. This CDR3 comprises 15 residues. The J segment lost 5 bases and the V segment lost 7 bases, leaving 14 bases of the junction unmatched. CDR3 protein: CSAPALGQGSTEAFF. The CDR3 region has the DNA TGCAGCGCACCGGCTTTAGGACAGGGGTCAACTGAAGCTTTCTTT.

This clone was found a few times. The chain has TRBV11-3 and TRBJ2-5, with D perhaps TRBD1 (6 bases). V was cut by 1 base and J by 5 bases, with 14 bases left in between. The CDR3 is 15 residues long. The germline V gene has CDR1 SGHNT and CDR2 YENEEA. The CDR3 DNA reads TGTGCCAGCAGCTTAGGGGTTACAGGGATTGAGACCCAGTACTTC. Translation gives CASSLGVTGIETQYF. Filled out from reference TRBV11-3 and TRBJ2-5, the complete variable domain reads EAGVVQSPRYKIIEKKQPVAFWCNPISGHNTLYWYLQNLGQGPELLIRYENEEAVDDSQLPKDRFSAERLKGVDSTLKIQPAELGDSAVYLCASSLGVTGIETQYFGPGTRLLVL.

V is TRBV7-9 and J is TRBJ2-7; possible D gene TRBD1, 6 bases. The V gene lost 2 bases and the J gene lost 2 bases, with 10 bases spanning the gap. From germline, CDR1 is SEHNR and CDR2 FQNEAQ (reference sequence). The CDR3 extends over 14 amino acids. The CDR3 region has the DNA TGTGCCAGCAGCTTACGGGACAAGACCTACGAGCAGTACTTC. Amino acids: CASSLRDKTYEQYF.

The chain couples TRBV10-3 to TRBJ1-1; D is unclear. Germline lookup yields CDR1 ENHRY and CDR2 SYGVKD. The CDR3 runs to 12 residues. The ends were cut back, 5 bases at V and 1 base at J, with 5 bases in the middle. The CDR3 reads CAISYGNTEAFF. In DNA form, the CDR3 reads TGTGCCATCAGTTACGGGAACACTGAAGCTTTCTTT.

The CDR3 loop is CASSFSAGVDTQYF. The CDR3 DNA reads TGTGCCAGCAGCTTTAGCGCGGGAGTTGATACGCAGTATTTT. The rearrangement links TRBV7-6 to TRBJ2-3; 7 bases fit TRBD2. Germline V gene sequence: CDR1 SGHVS, CDR2 FNYEAQ. The CDR3 has 14 residues. Losses at the gene ends were 3 bases for V and 6 bases for J; bases not matched to a gene: 6.

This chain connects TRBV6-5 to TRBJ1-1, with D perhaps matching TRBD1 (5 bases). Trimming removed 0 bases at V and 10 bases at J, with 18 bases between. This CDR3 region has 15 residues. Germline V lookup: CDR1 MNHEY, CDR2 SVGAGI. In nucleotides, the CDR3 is TGTGCCAGCAGTTACTCAGCCCCGGCAGGGCTCGGAGCTTTCTTT. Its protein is CASSYSAPAGLGAFF.

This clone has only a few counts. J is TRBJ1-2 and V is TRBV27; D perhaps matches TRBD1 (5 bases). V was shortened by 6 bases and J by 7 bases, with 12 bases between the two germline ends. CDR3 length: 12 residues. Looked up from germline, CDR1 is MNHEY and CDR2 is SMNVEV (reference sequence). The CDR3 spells CASSTLGGGYTF. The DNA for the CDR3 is TGTGCCAGCAGCACTTTGGGGGGTGGCTACACCTTC.

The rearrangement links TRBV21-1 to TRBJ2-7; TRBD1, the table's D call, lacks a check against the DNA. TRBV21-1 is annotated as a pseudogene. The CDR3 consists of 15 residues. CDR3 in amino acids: CASSKRDRWGYEQYF. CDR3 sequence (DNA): TGTGCCAGCAGCAAAAGGGACAGATGGGGCTACGAGCAGTACTTC.

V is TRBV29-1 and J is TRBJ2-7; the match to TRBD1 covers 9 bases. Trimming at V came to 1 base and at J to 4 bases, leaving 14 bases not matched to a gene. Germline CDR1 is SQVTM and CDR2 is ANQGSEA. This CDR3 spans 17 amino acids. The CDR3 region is CSVEVPRRGTGQYEQYF. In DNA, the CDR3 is TGCAGCGTTGAAGTCCCCCGTCGGGGGACAGGGCAGTACGAGCAGTACTTC.

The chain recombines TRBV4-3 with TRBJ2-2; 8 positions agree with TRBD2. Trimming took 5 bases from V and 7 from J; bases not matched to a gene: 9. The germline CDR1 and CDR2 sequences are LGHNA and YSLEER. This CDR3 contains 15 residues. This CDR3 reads CASSSGRGGLGELFF. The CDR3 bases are TGCGCCAGCAGCTCAGGTCGGGGGGGCCTCGGGGAGCTGTTTTTT.

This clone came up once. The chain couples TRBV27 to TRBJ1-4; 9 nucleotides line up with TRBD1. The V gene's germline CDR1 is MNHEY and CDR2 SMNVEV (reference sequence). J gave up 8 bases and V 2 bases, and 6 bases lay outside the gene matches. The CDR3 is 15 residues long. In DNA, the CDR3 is TGTGCCAGCAGTTTAGCACAGGGGGCTTGGGAAAAACTGTTTTTT. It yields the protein CASSLAQGAWEKLFF.

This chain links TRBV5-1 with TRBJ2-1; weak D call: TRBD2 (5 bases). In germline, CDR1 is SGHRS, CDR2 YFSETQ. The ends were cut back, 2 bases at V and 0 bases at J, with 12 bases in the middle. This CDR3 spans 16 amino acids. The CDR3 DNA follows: TGCGCCAGCAGCTTAGGTAGCGAGAGCTCCTACAATGAGCAGTTCTTC. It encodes CASSLGSESSYNEQFF. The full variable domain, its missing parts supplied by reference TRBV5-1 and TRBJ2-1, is KAGVTQTPRYLIKTRGQQVTLSCSPISGHRSVSWYQQTPGQGLQFLFEYFSETQRNKGNFPGRFSGRQFSNSRSEMNVSTLELGDSALYLCASSLGSESSYNEQFFGPGTRLTVL.

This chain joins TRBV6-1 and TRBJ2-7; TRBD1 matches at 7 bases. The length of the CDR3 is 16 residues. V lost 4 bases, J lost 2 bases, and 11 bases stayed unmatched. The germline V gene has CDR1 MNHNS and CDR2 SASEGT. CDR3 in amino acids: CASSGRATGPTYEQYF. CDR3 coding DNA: TGTGCCAGCAGTGGCCGAGCGACAGGGCCTACCTACGAGCAGTACTTC.

The CDR3 loop is CATSRDRGGQPQHF. Here the CDR3 DNA reads TGTGCCACCAGCAGAGATAGGGGGGGTCAGCCCCAGCATTTT. The genes are TRBV15 and TRBJ1-5, with a tentative D call TRBD1 (6 bases). The CDR3 consists of 14 residues. CDR1 and CDR2 (germline): LNHNV, YYDKDF (reference sequence). Between the trimmed V and J ends, which lost 0 bases and 6 bases, there was a span of 9 bases.